Listed below are T cell receptor beta chains from one sample, sequenced in a study of CXCR3-negative and CXCR3-positive naive CD8 T cells. TCRdb re-called the 5' RACE reads and catalogs CDR3 proteins one per entry, DNA excluded. The sample holds several thousand distinct CDR3 sequences. Sequencing used naive CXCR3- CD8+ T cells from blood. These receptors came from a human donor in good health. Some clones in this sample may be carry-over from other donors' samples. The CDR3 runs from the conserved cysteine through the conserved F or W. Each record gives: V gene, J gene, clone size, CDR3 protein. Size is omitted from some rows. Given values are once, few, many or a class for expanded clones.

v_gene: TRBV29-1
j_gene: TRBJ1-2
abundance: -
CDR3aa: CSVVWGDGYTF

v_gene: TRBV11-2
j_gene: TRBJ2-7
abundance: medium-sized
CDR3aa: CASSETGGREQYF

v_gene: TRBV25-1
j_gene: TRBJ2-1
abundance: medium-sized
CDR3aa: CASSGGLAGLNEQFF

v_gene: TRBV27
j_gene: TRBJ2-1
abundance: medium-sized
CDR3aa: CASYSHADEQFF

v_gene: TRBV20-1
j_gene: TRBJ2-1
abundance: medium-sized
CDR3aa: CSAREKGLAGYNEQFF

v_gene: TRBV5-1
j_gene: TRBJ2-2
abundance: medium-sized
CDR3aa: CASIRGEGTGELFF

v_gene: TRBV25-1
j_gene: TRBJ1-2
abundance: -
CDR3aa: CASSRDSLYGYTF

v_gene: TRBV29-1
j_gene: TRBJ1-3
abundance: medium-sized
CDR3aa: CSVDGLGNTIYF

v_gene: TRBV29-1
j_gene: TRBJ2-1
abundance: -
CDR3aa: CSVEDNPGSYNEQFF

v_gene: TRBV20-1
j_gene: TRBJ2-3
abundance: medium-sized
CDR3aa: CSARGVGRAEEDTQYF

v_gene: TRBV25-1
j_gene: TRBJ2-3
abundance: medium-sized
CDR3aa: CASSEGKGTGGTDTQYF

v_gene: TRBV19
j_gene: TRBJ2-1
abundance: -
CDR3aa: CASSIAASGRSEQFF

v_gene: TRBV29-1
j_gene: TRBJ1-2
abundance: -
CDR3aa: CSVDITAYGYTF

v_gene: TRBV12-3/TRBV12-4
j_gene: TRBJ2-5
abundance: medium-sized
CDR3aa: CASSPLAGQQETQYF

v_gene: TRBV4-3
j_gene: TRBJ2-2
abundance: -
CDR3aa: CASSLSSVDTGELFF

v_gene: TRBV24-1
j_gene: TRBJ2-1
abundance: medium-sized
CDR3aa: CATSDSTTVVDEQFF